This entry lists 21 T cell receptor beta chains sequenced from one sample in a study of blood T cell repertoires in COVID-19. Profiled with immunoSEQ multiplex PCR; TCRdb holds only in-frame clones, not every one. The table includes about 300,000 clones, about 87% detected once. What was sequenced was peripheral blood. The receptors were sampled from a woman aged 45-59 years with COVID-19, enrolled during active disease.

V usage is TRBV7-2 and J usage is TRBJ1-2; D perhaps matches TRBD1 (5 bases). V was pared by 5 bases and J by 6 bases, with 13 bases between. This CDR3 spans 13 amino acids. Germline V CDR1 and CDR2: SGHTA, FQGNSA. In nucleotides, the CDR3 is TGTGCCAGCAGCCTAAGCAGGGAGGATGGCTACACCTTC. Protein sequence: CASSLSREDGYTF.

This rearrangement joins TRBV5-4 to TRBJ1-6; 7 bases line up with TRBD1. J was trimmed by 6 bases and V by 3 bases; bases with no gene match: 12. Germline CDR1 reads SGHNT; CDR2 reads YYREEE (reference sequence). CDR3 length: 17 residues. The CDR3 spells CASSYEGGSVGNSPLHF. The CDR3 DNA follows: TGTGCCAGCAGCTACGAAGGGGGCAGCGTGGGTAATTCACCCCTCCACTTT. The full variable domain, completed using reference TRBV5-4 and TRBJ1-6, is ETGVTQSPTHLIKTRGQQVTLRCSSQSGHNTVSWYQQALGQGPQFIFQYYREEENGRGNFPPRFSGLQFPNYSSELNVNALELDDSALYLCASSYEGGSVGNSPLHFGNGTRLTVT.

This clone showed up just a few times. The J gene is TRBJ1-1, the V gene TRBV19, with 10 bases that match TRBD1. This CDR3 contains 13 residues. The germline gives CDR1 LNHDA, CDR2 SQIVND (reference sequence). After removal of 3 bases from V and 7 bases from J, the junction contained 2 bases not matched to a gene. DNA of the CDR3: TGTGCCAGTAGTATGGGACAGGGGAATGAAGCTTTCTTT. Protein sequence: CASSMGQGNEAFF.

The count of this clone is one. The chain links TRBV19 to TRBJ2-4; 8 nucleotides align to TRBD1. J was trimmed by 3 bases and V by 3 bases; bases with no gene match: 4. Germline CDR1 is LNHDA and CDR2 is SQIVND (reference sequence). This CDR3 is 15 amino acids long. The chain's CDR3 is CASSMAGQGKNIQYF. The CDR3, as DNA: TGTGCCAGTAGTATGGCCGGACAGGGCAAAAACATTCAGTACTTC.

The V and J genes are TRBV9 and TRBJ2-1; 7 bases line up with TRBD2. CDR3 length: 13 amino acids. Germline V lookup: CDR1 SGDLS, CDR2 YYNGEE. J lost 7 bases, V lost 10 bases, and 11 bases had no gene match. The CDR3 DNA sequence: TGTGCCTCTGGTCGTAGCGGGCCGAATGAGCAGTTCTTC. This codes for CASGRSGPNEQFF.

The V call is TRBV11-2, the J call TRBJ2-1; maybe TRBD2 (5 bases). From germline, CDR1 is SGHAT and CDR2 FQNNGV. CDR3 length: 16 amino acids. V lost 2 bases and J 1 base, leaving 12 bases between the germline ends. The CDR3 DNA reads TGTGCCAGCAGCTTAAGCGGCGCGGTGTCCTACAATGAGCAGTTCTTC. As protein: CASSLSGAVSYNEQFF.

The V and J genes are TRBV9 and TRBJ2-3; the D gene is possibly TRBD2 (5 bases). CDR1 and CDR2 from the germline V gene are SGDLS and YYNGEE. This CDR3 is built from 17 residues. V gave up 4 bases and J gave up 5 bases, with 23 bases separating them. The CDR3 spells CASSPRSAYRRIDTQYF. The CDR3 bases are TGTGCCAGCAGCCCCCGGTCGGCGTACCGGAGGATAGATACGCAGTATTTT.

The genes are TRBV5-6 and TRBJ2-3; 8 bases align to TRBD2. The germline V gene has CDR1 SGHDT and CDR2 YYEEEE. This CDR3 is built from 15 residues. V shed 3 bases and J 3 bases; nucleotides not matched to a gene: 6. CDR3 in amino acids: CASSSQREMTDTQYF. The CDR3, as DNA: TGTGCCAGCAGCTCCCAGCGGGAGATGACAGATACGCAGTATTTT.

V and J are TRBV30 and TRBJ1-2; 9 nucleotides agree with TRBD1. V was clipped by 4 bases and J by 1 base; unmatched bases: 7. Germline V CDR1 and CDR2: GTSNPN, SVGIG (reference sequence). The CDR3 is made up of 15 amino acids. CDR3 nucleotides: TGTGCCTGGAAATTTACAGGGGGCAGTAACTATGGCTACACCTTC. The encoded protein is CAWKFTGGSNYGYTF.

This chain links TRBV18 with TRBJ2-7, with no clear D. The germline V and J ends were trimmed by 6 bases and 2 bases, with 11 bases remaining between them. The germline V gene has CDR1 KGHSH and CDR2 LQKENI. This CDR3 has 13 amino acids. The DNA of the CDR3 is TGTGCCAGCTCGACGCAGGTAGCCTACGAGCAGTACTTC. Protein: CASSTQVAYEQYF.

The chain combines TRBV2 with TRBJ1-1, with 7 positions matching TRBD1. Germline V gene sequence: CDR1 SNHLY, CDR2 FYNNEI. This CDR3 has 13 amino acids. V lost 8 bases to trimming and J lost 1 base; unmatched junction nucleotides: 4. CDR3 sequence (DNA): TGTGCCAGCGAGGGACAGAAGAACACTGAAGCTTTCTTT. Amino acid sequence: CASEGQKNTEAFF.

This rearrangement joins TRBV19 to TRBJ2-5, with D perhaps TRBD1 (6 bases). Trimming cost V 4 bases and J 2 bases, with 14 bases left between them. Germline CDR1 LNHDA, CDR2 SQIVND (reference sequence). There are 15 residues in the CDR3. Here the CDR3 reads CASSTVTGVQETQYF. CDR3 sequence (DNA): TGTGCCAGTAGTACCGTGACAGGCGTACAAGAGACCCAGTACTTC.

CDR3 loop: CASRPTGWGAEAFF. The CDR3 DNA reads as TGCGCCAGCAGACCGACAGGGTGGGGTGCTGAAGCTTTCTTT. V gene TRBV5-1 combines with J gene TRBJ1-1, with 7 bases that match TRBD1. Per the germline V gene, CDR1 is SGHRS and CDR2 is YFSETQ. Trimming cost V 5 bases and J 6 bases; bases outside gene matches: 10. The CDR3 has 14 residues.

The V call is TRBV7-9, the J call TRBJ2-5, with a tentative D call TRBD2 (6 bases). The CDR3 has 15 amino acids. Germline CDR1 and CDR2: SEHNR and FQNEAQ (reference sequence). V gave up 4 bases and J gave up 2 bases, with 14 bases separating them. The CDR3, as DNA: TGTGCCAGCAGCTCAGGTAGCGGAATTCAAGAGACCCAGTACTTC. It is translated as CASSSGSGIQETQYF.

The chain carries TRBV25-1 and TRBJ2-6; tentative D call: TRBD2 (6 bases). V was clipped by 6 bases and J by 3 bases, with 18 bases between them. This CDR3 has 17 amino acids. Germline CDR1 MGHDK, CDR2 SYGVNS. The CDR3 DNA is TGTGCCAGCAGCCGCGGGGCCTACCTGCGTGGGGCCAACGTCCTGACTTTC. Translation: CASSRGAYLRGANVLTF.

Of note for this clone: Its ends do not fully match the called genes, so a read error is possible. This sequence joins TRBV10-1 and TRBJ2-5; TRBD1 agrees at 9 bases. Germline CDR1 WNHNN, CDR2 SYGVQD (reference sequence). There are 15 residues in the CDR3. The CDR3 nucleotides read TGCGCCAACAGTTGGGACAGGGAACGCCAAGAGACCCAGTACTTC. It encodes CANSWDRERQETQYF.

The chain couples TRBV7-9 to TRBJ2-1; D is perhaps TRBD1 (5 bases). V shed 4 bases and J shed 4 bases, with 11 bases lying between them. This CDR3 has 14 amino acids. Germline V gene data show CDR1 as SEHNR and CDR2 as FQNEAQ (reference sequence). Here the CDR3 DNA reads TGTGCCAGCAGCTCACAAAACAGGTACAATGAGCAGTTCTTC. Its translation is CASSSQNRYNEQFF. Based on the CDR3 plus reference TRBV7-9 and TRBJ2-1, the full variable domain is DTGVSQNPRHKITKRGQNVTFRCDPISEHNRLYWYRQTLGQGPEFLTYFQNEAQLEKSRLLSDRFSAERPKGSFSTLEIQRTEQGDSAMYLCASSSQNRYNEQFFGPGTRLTVL.

The chain is built from TRBV2 and TRBJ1-1; D is ambiguous. CDR3 length equals 11 residues. V was cut by 4 bases and J by 6 bases, with 6 bases left in between. Germline V gene lookup returns CDR1 SNHLY and CDR2 FYNNEI. The CDR3 is CASSAGPEAFF. The CDR3 region has the DNA TGTGCCAGCAGTGCAGGCCCTGAAGCTTTCTTT. Together with reference TRBV2 and TRBJ1-1, the CDR3 gives the full variable domain: EPEVTQTPSHQVTQMGQEVILRCVPISNHLYFYWYRQILGQKVEFLVSFYNNEISEKSEIFDDQFSVERPDGSNFTLKIRSTKLEDSAMYFCASSAGPEAFFGQGTRLTVV.

The V and J genes are TRBV6-5 and TRBJ1-2, with 7 bases that match TRBD1. The CDR3 loop spans 13 amino acids. Trimming took 7 bases from V and 2 from J; bases not matched to a gene: 4. Germline lookup yields CDR1 MNHEY and CDR2 SVGAGI. CDR3 loop: CASTRQGNYGYTF. The CDR3 DNA follows: TGTGCCAGCACCCGACAGGGAAACTATGGCTACACCTTC.

The chain recombines TRBV4-2 with TRBJ1-1; unclear D gene. The V gene's germline CDR1 is LGHNA and CDR2 YNFKEQ. The V and J ends lost 1 base and 1 base respectively, with 7 bases between them. This CDR3 spans 14 amino acids. The CDR3 DNA reads TGTGCCAGCAGCCAAGTTGGAGGGAACACTGAAGCTTTCTTT. It codes for CASSQVGGNTEAFF.

This chain connects TRBV30 to TRBJ2-3; D is possibly TRBD2 (7 bases). V lost 5 bases and J 6 bases, leaving 18 bases between the germline ends. Germline assignment: CDR1 GTSNPN and CDR2 SVGIG (reference sequence). The CDR3 is 14 amino acids. CDR3 protein: CAWDGGRGLDTQYF. CDR3 sequence (DNA): TGTGCCTGGGACGGGGGGAGGGGGTTGGATACGCAGTATTTT.